This T cell receptor (beta chain) was sequenced for a study of T cell repertoires in cytomegalovirus infection. Germline CDR1 reads SGHNT; CDR2 reads YYREEE (reference sequence). This CDR3 is built from 15 residues. V was cut by 3 bases and J by 10 bases, with 20 bases left in between. This clonotype came up a few times. Its target is unknown. TCRdb reanalysed the reads using MiXCR and keeps one entry per CDR3 protein. There are fewer than 350,000 distinct CDR3 sequences in the sample; 9.5% occur only once, and over 3.5% lies in the top ten. Study results and caveats: Carriers of CMV plus the relevant HLA were identified by cumulative public TCR beta family frequency.

Sequenced input: PBMCs. The clonotype originates from a human donor in good health (CMV status not recorded). Some clones in this sample may be carry-over from other donors' samples. This chain links TRBV5-4 with TRBJ2-1, with a tentative D call TRBD1 (5 bases). CDR3 sequence: CASSSPGILSVEQFF. CDR3 nucleotides: TGTGCCAGCAGCTCCCCAGGGATTTTAAGTGTAGAGCAGTTCTTC.